The rows below give T cell receptor beta chains drawn from one sample of a study of T cell responses to AZD1222 COVID-19 vaccine. The table came from immunoSEQ multiplex PCR; TCRdb's copy has only in-frame clones and leaves some out. The table lists 80,000 to 90,000 clones, approximately 90% of them singletons. The source was peripheral blood, collected on day 0 of AZD1222 vaccination. The source of these receptors is an adult in good health. CDR3s include the opening cysteine and the closing phenylalanine or tryptophan. A D gene is named only where the DNA matches it firmly. The size of a clone is reported for some rows only, either as once, few or many, or as a class for expanded clones.

abundance: few
len: 13
j_gene: TRBJ1-2
v_gene: TRBV5-1
d_gene: .
CDR3nt: TGCGCCAGCAGCCGGGGCAGGGGTGATGGCTACACCTTC
CDR3aa: CASSRGRGDGYTF

abundance: .
len: 16
j_gene: TRBJ2-4
v_gene: TRBV15
d_gene: .
CDR3nt: TGTGCCACCAGCAGAGATAGGGCCTCCGGAGGAAACATTCAGTACTTC
CDR3aa: CATSRDRASGGNIQYF

abundance: .
len: 12
j_gene: TRBJ1-3
v_gene: TRBV7-2
d_gene: .
CDR3nt: TGTGCCAGCAGCCTCGACAGAAACACCATATATTTT
CDR3aa: CASSLDRNTIYF

abundance: .
len: 14
j_gene: TRBJ2-7
v_gene: TRBV6-5
d_gene: .
CDR3nt: TGTGCCAGCAGTTACTCCGGGATCCTGGGCGAGCAGTACTTC
CDR3aa: CASSYSGILGEQYF

abundance: .
len: 13
j_gene: TRBJ1-2
v_gene: TRBV29-1
d_gene: .
CDR3nt: TGCAGCGTCCGGGCCGGGTCCTCCTATGGCTACACCTTC
CDR3aa: CSVRAGSSYGYTF

abundance: once
len: 15
j_gene: TRBJ1-1
v_gene: TRBV7-9
d_gene: .
CDR3nt: TGTGCCAGCAGCCCAAGGGGGTCAGTGAACACTGAAGCTTTCTTT
CDR3aa: CASSPRGSVNTEAFF

abundance: .
len: 14
j_gene: TRBJ1-6
v_gene: TRBV11-1
d_gene: .
CDR3nt: TGTGCCAGCAGCCCGGACAGTTATAATTCACCCCTCCACTTT
CDR3aa: CASSPDSYNSPLHF

abundance: .
len: 15
j_gene: TRBJ1-2
v_gene: TRBV5-5
d_gene: TRBD1
CDR3nt: TGTGCCAGCAGCCAAACAGGACAGGGACCCTATGGCTACACCTTC
CDR3aa: CASSQTGQGPYGYTF

abundance: few
len: 16
j_gene: TRBJ2-1
v_gene: TRBV15
d_gene: .
CDR3nt: TGTGCCACCAGCAGAGGGAATCGGGACGCAAACAATGAGCAGTTCTTC
CDR3aa: CATSRGNRDANNEQFF

abundance: .
len: 13
j_gene: TRBJ2-1
v_gene: TRBV2
d_gene: .
CDR3nt: TGTGCCAGCAAGGAGCGGCGCTACGATGAGCAGTTCTTC
CDR3aa: CASKERRYDEQFF

abundance: .
len: 17
j_gene: TRBJ2-6
v_gene: TRBV5-4
d_gene: TRBD1
CDR3nt: TGTGCCAGCAGCTCAGACAGGGAGAGCTCTGGGGCCAACGTCCTGACTTTC
CDR3aa: CASSSDRESSGANVLTF

abundance: .
len: 15
j_gene: TRBJ2-3
v_gene: TRBV5-6
d_gene: TRBD2
CDR3nt: TGTGCCAGCAGCCTTCGGGGACTAGCTTCAGATACGCAGTATTTT
CDR3aa: CASSLRGLASDTQYF

abundance: .
len: 19
j_gene: TRBJ1-5
v_gene: TRBV6-1
d_gene: TRBD1
CDR3nt: TGTGCCAGCAGTGAAGCCGGGGGACAGTTTGGGGGGAGCAATCAGCCCCAGCATTTT
CDR3aa: CASSEAGGQFGGSNQPQHF

abundance: once
len: 16
j_gene: TRBJ2-1
v_gene: TRBV5-4
d_gene: TRBD2
CDR3nt: TGTGCCAGCAGCTTCCAACTAGCGGGGGGTTCCAATGAGCAGTTCTTC
CDR3aa: CASSFQLAGGSNEQFF

abundance: .
len: 13
j_gene: TRBJ2-7
v_gene: TRBV2
d_gene: .
CDR3nt: TGTGCCAGCAGTGAGGTCAGGGGCTACGAGCAGTACTTC
CDR3aa: CASSEVRGYEQYF

abundance: .
len: 15
j_gene: TRBJ2-1
v_gene: TRBV12-5
d_gene: .
CDR3nt: TGTGCTAGTGGTTTGGTAGTGGGAGCTTACAATGAGCAGTTCTTC
CDR3aa: CASGLVVGAYNEQFF

abundance: .
len: 12
j_gene: TRBJ1-3
v_gene: TRBV10-2
d_gene: .
CDR3nt: TGCGCCAGCAGTGTTTCTGGAAACACCATATATTTT
CDR3aa: CASSVSGNTIYF

abundance: .
len: 16
j_gene: TRBJ2-1
v_gene: TRBV5-1
d_gene: TRBD2
CDR3nt: TGCGCCAGCAGCTTGTCCCCTAGCGGGAGTTACAATGAGCAGTTCTTC
CDR3aa: CASSLSPSGSYNEQFF

abundance: .
len: 14
j_gene: TRBJ2-7
v_gene: TRBV7-9
d_gene: TRBD2
CDR3nt: TGTGCCAGCAGCCCTGGGGGGGGCTCCTACGAGCAGTACTTC
CDR3aa: CASSPGGGSYEQYF

abundance: .
len: 13
j_gene: TRBJ2-1
v_gene: TRBV6-5
d_gene: .
CDR3nt: TGTGCCAGCAGCCGCGACTCCATCAATGAGCAGTTCTTC
CDR3aa: CASSRDSINEQFF

abundance: .
len: 16
j_gene: TRBJ2-2
v_gene: TRBV24-1
d_gene: TRBD1
CDR3nt: TGTGCCACAGGGGCCGGGACAGGGGATTTCACCGGGGAGCTGTTTTTT
CDR3aa: CATGAGTGDFTGELFF

abundance: .
len: 12
j_gene: TRBJ1-2
v_gene: TRBV5-4
d_gene: .
CDR3nt: TGTGCCAGCAGCTTAAGGGACTATGGCTACACCTTC
CDR3aa: CASSLRDYGYTF

abundance: .
len: 19
j_gene: TRBJ2-3
v_gene: TRBV4-3
d_gene: .
CDR3nt: TGCGCCAGCAGCCAAGATAGGGCACCCACGGCGAGGCGAACAGATACGCAGTATTTT
CDR3aa: CASSQDRAPTARRTDTQYF

abundance: .
len: 19
j_gene: TRBJ2-1
v_gene: TRBV6-2/TRBV6-3
d_gene: .
CDR3nt: TGTGCCAGCAGTTATGGCCTGGTCGGGCAGGGTGGTATTTCGGATGAGCAGTTCTTC
CDR3aa: CASSYGLVGQGGISDEQFF

abundance: .
len: 16
j_gene: TRBJ1-5
v_gene: TRBV6-6
d_gene: TRBD1
CDR3nt: TGTGCCAGCAGTTCTCTCCGGACAGGACAAAATCAGCCCCAGCATTTT
CDR3aa: CASSSLRTGQNQPQHF

abundance: .
len: 14
j_gene: TRBJ1-6
v_gene: TRBV3-1/TRBV3-2
d_gene: .
CDR3nt: TGTGCCAGCAGCCACAGCTCCTATAATTCACCCCTCCACTTT
CDR3aa: CASSHSSYNSPLHF

abundance: .
len: 15
j_gene: TRBJ2-3
v_gene: TRBV7-8
d_gene: .
CDR3nt: TGTGCCAGCAGCTTTAGACGGGGGTCCACAGATACGCAGTATTTT
CDR3aa: CASSFRRGSTDTQYF

abundance: .
len: 16
j_gene: TRBJ1-4
v_gene: TRBV6-5
d_gene: .
CDR3nt: TGTGCCAGCAGTTACAAAGGGGGACAAGTAATGAAAAAACTGTTTTTT
CDR3aa: CASSYKGGQVMKKLFF

abundance: .
len: 15
j_gene: TRBJ2-7
v_gene: TRBV30
d_gene: TRBD2
CDR3nt: TGTGCCTGGAGGCTAGCGGGGGGGAGCTCCTACGAGCAGTACTTC
CDR3aa: CAWRLAGGSSYEQYF

abundance: .
len: 14
j_gene: TRBJ2-7
v_gene: TRBV10-2
d_gene: .
CDR3nt: TGCGCCAGCAGTGTGAGACCCCAGGGTTACGAGCAGTACTTC
CDR3aa: CASSVRPQGYEQYF

abundance: few
len: 17
j_gene: TRBJ2-2
v_gene: TRBV28
d_gene: .
CDR3nt: TGTGCCAGCAGTGGAAGCGGTGTGCTAGGGAACACCGGGGAGCTGTTTTTT
CDR3aa: CASSGSGVLGNTGELFF

abundance: .
len: 16
j_gene: TRBJ1-6
v_gene: TRBV18
d_gene: .
CDR3nt: TGTGCCAGCTCACGAGACAGAGACTCCTATAATTCACCCCTCCACTTT
CDR3aa: CASSRDRDSYNSPLHF

abundance: .
len: 16
j_gene: TRBJ1-1
v_gene: TRBV10-3
d_gene: TRBD1
CDR3nt: TGTGCCATCAGTGGAGGACAGGGGAATTCGAACACTGAAGCTTTCTTT
CDR3aa: CAISGGQGNSNTEAFF

abundance: .
len: 17
j_gene: TRBJ2-5
v_gene: TRBV18
d_gene: TRBD1
CDR3nt: TGTGCCAGCTCACCACAAGGAGGTCAGGGGGCAGGAGAGACCCAGTACTTC
CDR3aa: CASSPQGGQGAGETQYF

abundance: .
len: 13
j_gene: TRBJ1-2
v_gene: TRBV5-1
d_gene: .
CDR3nt: TGCGCCAGCAGCTTCGACACCAACTATGGCTACACCTTC
CDR3aa: CASSFDTNYGYTF

abundance: .
len: 15
j_gene: TRBJ1-5
v_gene: TRBV7-9
d_gene: TRBD1
CDR3nt: TGTGCCAGCAGCATACAGGGGGCGCAGAATCAGCCCCAGCATTTT
CDR3aa: CASSIQGAQNQPQHF

abundance: .
len: 16
j_gene: TRBJ2-2
v_gene: TRBV3-1/TRBV3-2
d_gene: .
CDR3nt: TGTGCCAGCAGCCAAGAAGGGGATACGAACACCGGGGAGCTGTTTTTT
CDR3aa: CASSQEGDTNTGELFF

abundance: .
len: 13
j_gene: TRBJ2-7
v_gene: TRBV5-1
d_gene: .
CDR3nt: TGCGCCAGCAGCTTGGGGGGGAACTACGAGCAGTACTTC
CDR3aa: CASSLGGNYEQYF

abundance: .
len: 11
j_gene: TRBJ1-3
v_gene: TRBV30
d_gene: .
CDR3nt: TGTGCCTGGAGTGTACTGGACACCATATATTTT
CDR3aa: CAWSVLDTIYF

abundance: .
len: 12
j_gene: TRBJ2-5
v_gene: TRBV2
d_gene: .
CDR3nt: TGTGCCAGCAGTGAAATGCGGGAGACCCAGTACTTC
CDR3aa: CASSEMRETQYF

abundance: .
len: 15
j_gene: TRBJ1-2
v_gene: TRBV11-3
d_gene: TRBD1
CDR3nt: TGTGCCAGCAGCCCATGGACAGGGGGCTACTATGGCTACACCTTC
CDR3aa: CASSPWTGGYYGYTF

abundance: .
len: 14
j_gene: TRBJ2-7
v_gene: TRBV29-1
d_gene: TRBD2
CDR3nt: TGCAGCGTTGAGACTAGCGGGGGGCTCTACGAGCAGTACTTC
CDR3aa: CSVETSGGLYEQYF

abundance: .
len: 14
j_gene: TRBJ1-5
v_gene: TRBV6-1
d_gene: .
CDR3nt: TGTGCCAGCAGTGAACTCTCGAGTTCTCAGCCCCAGCATTTT
CDR3aa: CASSELSSSQPQHF

abundance: .
len: 14
j_gene: TRBJ1-2
v_gene: TRBV4-1
d_gene: .
CDR3nt: TGCGCCAGCAGCCAAGATAAGGCAAACTATGGCTACACCTTC
CDR3aa: CASSQDKANYGYTF

abundance: .
len: 15
j_gene: TRBJ1-3
v_gene: TRBV7-2
d_gene: .
CDR3nt: TGTGCCAGCAGCTTAGTTTTCCGAGGTGGAAACACCATATATTTT
CDR3aa: CASSLVFRGGNTIYF

abundance: .
len: 16
j_gene: TRBJ1-4
v_gene: TRBV2
d_gene: .
CDR3nt: TGTGCCAGCAGTGAGGACAGTCCTGCAACTAATGAAAAACTGTTTTTT
CDR3aa: CASSEDSPATNEKLFF

abundance: .
len: 13
j_gene: TRBJ2-7
v_gene: TRBV11-3
d_gene: .
CDR3nt: TGTGCCAGCAGCCCCCATTCGGGTTCCGAGCAGTACTTC
CDR3aa: CASSPHSGSEQYF